Included here is one T cell receptor (beta chain) sequence, with context. Its antigen is still unknown. One base away there is no much larger clone; base qualities are not given. The CDR3 has 13 amino acids, counting the end cysteine and phenylalanine. Only the CDR3 part of the read is kept: 39 bases, read in frame from the first base. The germline ends are 13 bases apart after V is trimmed by 6 bases and J by 4 bases. The germline V gene provides CDR1 MNHNS and CDR2 SASEGT. According to the study, the label for this sample's time point signals: persistent/refractory GD, antithyroid drugs over 5 years with positive TRAb. For both TCR sequencing and RNA sequencing, RNA was extracted from PBMCs using TRIzol. The diagnosis of Graves' disease was made according to American Thyroid Association guidelines. Recruitment of patients was carried out at an endocrinology department in Xi'an, China. Each patient gave roughly 8.4 milliliters of peripheral blood, collected in an EDTA anticoagulant tube. Ficoll Paque Plus density gradient separation was used to isolate PBMCs, and no further T cell sorting was performed. An Agilent 2100 Bioanalyzer and agarose gel were used to assess RNA quality, and a NanoDrop 2000 was used to measure RNA concentration.

The sample is drawn from a study of regulatory T cells in long-lasting Graves disease (dated by TCRdb to the early 2020s). Regarding the research as a whole: Persistent Graves' disease was defined as persistently positive TSH receptor autoantibodies together with antithyroid drug treatment for over 5 years. Patients with persistent Graves' disease were compared with patients with newly diagnosed Graves' disease using TCR sequencing and RNA sequencing of peripheral blood. The study was conducted in China and was registered as a clinical trial. A total of 33 samples were covered by TCR sequencing, comprising around 13 persistent and roughly 20 newly diagnosed Graves' disease patients. Antithyroid drugs had been taken for approximately ten years on average by persistent Graves' disease patients in the clinical cohort. Overall study outcomes, separate from this receptor: As a limitation, the authors acknowledged that the small sample size may reduce accuracy. Persistent disease showed preferential use of TRBV28, TRBJ1-2 and TRBJ2-5, whereas newly diagnosed disease favored TRBV20-1 and TRBJ2-1. Only the TCR beta chain was sequenced and analyzed. Lower TCR Shannon entropy and fewer highly expanded clones were observed in persistent Graves' disease patients than in newly diagnosed patients, which suggested clonal expansion. More public clonotypes were shared among persistent patients (around 2,600) than among newly diagnosed patients (roughly 1,000). Only peripheral blood was studied, because thyroid tissue, the primary lesion, was inaccessible.

Receptor amplification or capture employed multiplex PCR. The run used an Illumina HiSeq 4000. TCR beta libraries were built with iRepertoire HTBI primers and Arm-PCR amplification of CDR3 regions. Before sequencing, the PCR products went through gel purification. The source study handled its data this way. Gene usage analysis of CDR3 amino acid clonotypes used the 62 TRBV and fewer than 15 TRBJ segments found across samples. Filtered high-quality paired reads were merged into contigs using COPE and FqMerger. BLAST was used to align contigs to IMGT TRBV, TRBD and TRBJ reference genes, with CDR3 defined following IMGT. Any clonotype with a frequency above 0.1% was counted as a highly expanded clone. Repertoire diversity was measured by Shannon entropy, and V-J evenness by the Gini coefficient. Clonotypes shared by more than one individual were considered public. The public reads were reanalyzed by TCRdb: fastp trimming at Q25, MiXCR alignment, in-frame beta chains only. Every distinct CDR3 protein forms one entry, paired with its most common genes and DNA. The V and J calls here are based on TCRdb, not the publication. The sample data list 500,000 to 800,000 distinct CDR3 sequences, and around 30% of these were observed just once. Jointly, the top ten make up around 40% of the sample.

This TCR came from a female donor with Graves disease. The sample here was peripheral blood mononuclear cells (PBMCs), taken when the disease was refractory, from a patient treated with antithyroid drugs. The chain uses TRBV6-1 and TRBJ2-7, with no reliable assignment of the D segment. The DNA reads TGTGCCAGCAGCCGAGGCCCAGTTTACGAGCAGTACTTC. Its translation reads: CASSRGPVYEQYF.